Listed below are T cell receptor beta chains from one sample, sequenced in a study of CD8 T cells in Susac syndrome. TCRdb reanalysed the immunoSEQ multiplex PCR reads using MiXCR and keeps one entry per CDR3 protein. The table records roughly 190,000 distinct CDR3 sequences, about 91% of them present only once. Sequencing was done on a sample of CD4+ T cells from PBMCs. Source of these receptors: a human donor with Susac syndrome. CDR3s include the opening cysteine and the closing phenylalanine or tryptophan. A D gene is named only where the DNA matches it firmly. Not all rows give a size; the values are once, few, many and, for expanded clones, a class.

D gene: .; J gene: TRBJ2-3; clone size: once; V gene: TRBV10-3; CDR3 DNA: TGTGCCATACAGGGCACAGATACGCAGTATTTT; CDR3 protein: CAIQGTDTQYF
D gene: .; J gene: TRBJ2-5; clone size: .; V gene: TRBV2; CDR3 DNA: TGTGCCAGCAGTGGGTCCAGAGAAGAGACCCAGTACTTC; CDR3 protein: CASSGSREETQYF
D gene: .; J gene: TRBJ2-2; clone size: few; V gene: TRBV11-2; CDR3 DNA: TGTGCCAGCAGCTTACAGGCAGGGAACACCGGGGAGCTGTTTTTT; CDR3 protein: CASSLQAGNTGELFF
D gene: .; J gene: TRBJ1-2; clone size: .; V gene: TRBV4-2; CDR3 DNA: TGTGCCAGCAGCCAAGATGAGCCAGGGAACTATGGCTACACCTTC; CDR3 protein: CASSQDEPGNYGYTF
D gene: .; J gene: TRBJ1-2; clone size: .; V gene: TRBV19; CDR3 DNA: TGTGCCAGTAGTCAAAACCGTATCCGCAACTATGGCTACACCTTC; CDR3 protein: CASSQNRIRNYGYTF
D gene: TRBD2; J gene: TRBJ2-1; clone size: .; V gene: TRBV5-1; CDR3 DNA: TGCGCCAGCAGCCGCGCCACTAGCGGGAATTACAATGAGCAGTTCTTC; CDR3 protein: CASSRATSGNYNEQFF
D gene: TRBD2; J gene: TRBJ2-1; clone size: once; V gene: TRBV5-6; CDR3 DNA: TGTGCCAGCAGCTTGTATCGGACTAGCGGGAGAAATGAGCAGTTCTTC; CDR3 protein: CASSLYRTSGRNEQFF
D gene: .; J gene: TRBJ1-5; clone size: .; V gene: TRBV30; CDR3 DNA: TGTGCCTGGAGTGAGGGCAGAGGTCAGCCCCAGCATTTT; CDR3 protein: CAWSEGRGQPQHF
D gene: .; J gene: TRBJ1-1; clone size: .; V gene: TRBV13; CDR3 DNA: TGTGCCAGCAGCTTACGTGGAGTTTCCACTGAAGCTTTCTTT; CDR3 protein: CASSLRGVSTEAFF
D gene: TRBD2; J gene: TRBJ2-2; clone size: .; V gene: TRBV5-1; CDR3 DNA: TGCGCCAGCAGCTTGGTTATAGCGGGAGCTACCGGGGAGCTGTTTTTT; CDR3 protein: CASSLVIAGATGELFF
D gene: .; J gene: TRBJ2-5; clone size: .; V gene: TRBV19; CDR3 DNA: TGTGCCAGTAGTATACGGGTACAGGGCTATGGAGAGACCCAGTACTTC; CDR3 protein: CASSIRVQGYGETQYF
D gene: .; J gene: TRBJ2-1; clone size: .; V gene: TRBV7-2; CDR3 DNA: TGTGCCAGCAGATTATCCCGGGAGAATGGTGAGCAGTTCTTC; CDR3 protein: CASRLSRENGEQFF
D gene: TRBD2; J gene: TRBJ2-1; clone size: .; V gene: TRBV18; CDR3 DNA: TGTGCCAGCTCACCACCGGGACTAGCGGGAGACTCCTACAATGAGCAGTTCTTC; CDR3 protein: CASSPPGLAGDSYNEQFF
D gene: TRBD1; J gene: TRBJ1-6; clone size: .; V gene: TRBV6-1; CDR3 DNA: TGTGCCAGCAGTGTAGACAGGGGGTTCTCTAATTCACCCCTCCACTTT; CDR3 protein: CASSVDRGFSNSPLHF
D gene: .; J gene: TRBJ1-2; clone size: .; V gene: TRBV6-5; CDR3 DNA: TGTGCCAGCAGTTACGATTTTGACGTGCGCTATGGCTACACCTTC; CDR3 protein: CASSYDFDVRYGYTF
D gene: TRBD2; J gene: TRBJ2-5; clone size: .; V gene: TRBV7-9; CDR3 DNA: TGTGCCAGCAGCTCCGACAGCGGGGGGGCCCTGGTAACCCAGTACTTC; CDR3 protein: CASSSDSGGALVTQYF
D gene: .; J gene: TRBJ1-1; clone size: .; V gene: TRBV5-1; CDR3 DNA: TGCGCCAGCAGCTTGGAAGGGAGAAACACTGAAGCTTTCTTT; CDR3 protein: CASSLEGRNTEAFF
D gene: .; J gene: TRBJ2-3; clone size: .; V gene: TRBV5-1; CDR3 DNA: TGCGCCAGCAGCACTGGCGCAGATACGCAGTATTTT; CDR3 protein: CASSTGADTQYF
D gene: .; J gene: TRBJ2-1; clone size: .; V gene: TRBV30; CDR3 DNA: TGTGCCTGGAGCACAGGCTATGAGCAGTTCTTC; CDR3 protein: CAWSTGYEQFF
D gene: .; J gene: TRBJ2-3; clone size: .; V gene: TRBV18; CDR3 DNA: TGTGCCAGCTCACCATTAAGGGAAGGCCTTGATCCGCAGTATTTT; CDR3 protein: CASSPLREGLDPQYF
D gene: .; J gene: TRBJ1-1; clone size: once; V gene: TRBV6-6; CDR3 DNA: TGTGCCAGCAGTATGGGGCAAGAGGCTGAAGCTTTCTTT; CDR3 protein: CASSMGQEAEAFF
D gene: TRBD1; J gene: TRBJ2-1; clone size: .; V gene: TRBV27; CDR3 DNA: TGTGCCAGCAGTGCGGACAGGGGGCGCAATGAGCAGTTCTTC; CDR3 protein: CASSADRGRNEQFF
D gene: .; J gene: TRBJ1-1; clone size: .; V gene: TRBV7-9; CDR3 DNA: TGTGCCAGCAGCTTAGACCAGGGATTCACTGAAGCTTTCTTT; CDR3 protein: CASSLDQGFTEAFF
D gene: .; J gene: TRBJ2-1; clone size: .; V gene: TRBV10-3; CDR3 DNA: TGTGCCATCGGAGACTTTCAGAGCTCCTACAATGAGCAGTTCTTC; CDR3 protein: CAIGDFQSSYNEQFF
D gene: .; J gene: TRBJ1-3; clone size: once; V gene: TRBV20-1; CDR3 DNA: TGCAGTGCTACAGGGTTGGGAAACACCATATATTTT; CDR3 protein: CSATGLGNTIYF
D gene: TRBD2; J gene: TRBJ2-2; clone size: .; V gene: TRBV9; CDR3 DNA: TGTGCCAGCAGCGTACCAGCGGGGACCGGGGAGCTGTTTTTT; CDR3 protein: CASSVPAGTGELFF
D gene: .; J gene: TRBJ2-5; clone size: .; V gene: TRBV2; CDR3 DNA: TGTGCCAGCAGTGAACATACTGGCGGGGCGGGGACCCAGTACTTC; CDR3 protein: CASSEHTGGAGTQYF
D gene: .; J gene: TRBJ1-2; clone size: .; V gene: TRBV19; CDR3 DNA: TGTGCCAGTAGGCCAGTTGACACACTTAACTATGGCTACACCTTC; CDR3 protein: CASRPVDTLNYGYTF
D gene: .; J gene: TRBJ2-3; clone size: .; V gene: TRBV7-9; CDR3 DNA: TGTGCCAGCAGCTTTCGTGCAGGCACAGATACGCAGTATTTT; CDR3 protein: CASSFRAGTDTQYF
D gene: TRBD1; J gene: TRBJ1-1; clone size: .; V gene: TRBV3-1; CDR3 DNA: TGTGCCAGCCGTTCGAATGACAGGGGCACTGAAGCTTTCTTT; CDR3 protein: CASRSNDRGTEAFF
D gene: TRBD1; J gene: TRBJ1-1; clone size: .; V gene: TRBV5-1; CDR3 DNA: TGCGCCAGCAGCTCGACATCAGGGGGCGGCACTGAAGCTTTCTTT; CDR3 protein: CASSSTSGGGTEAFF
D gene: .; J gene: TRBJ2-1; clone size: once; V gene: TRBV6-2/TRBV6-3; CDR3 DNA: TGTGCCAGCAGTAAAGGTACACCTACCTACAATGAGCAGTTCTTC; CDR3 protein: CASSKGTPTYNEQFF
D gene: .; J gene: TRBJ2-1; clone size: .; V gene: TRBV20-1; CDR3 DNA: TGCAGTGCTAGGGAGGGGAGCTCCTACAATGAGCAGTTCTTC; CDR3 protein: CSAREGSSYNEQFF
D gene: .; J gene: TRBJ2-2; clone size: .; V gene: TRBV27; CDR3 DNA: TGTGCCAGCAGTTTTCGGACAAGGATTACCACCGGGGAGCTGTTTTTT; CDR3 protein: CASSFRTRITTGELFF
D gene: .; J gene: TRBJ1-2; clone size: .; V gene: TRBV2; CDR3 DNA: TGTGCCAGCAGTGAAGGGCCGGGTAGAGGCTACACCTTC; CDR3 protein: CASSEGPGRGYTF
D gene: .; J gene: TRBJ1-3; clone size: .; V gene: TRBV7-2; CDR3 DNA: TGTGCCAGCAGCACAAGGGCTTACTACGGCTCTGGAAACACCATATATTTT; CDR3 protein: CASSTRAYYGSGNTIYF
D gene: .; J gene: TRBJ2-7; clone size: .; V gene: TRBV11-2; CDR3 DNA: TGTGCCAGCAGCTCCACCCGGCAGCTTCCCTCCTACGAGCAGTACTTC; CDR3 protein: CASSSTRQLPSYEQYF
D gene: TRBD1; J gene: TRBJ1-3; clone size: .; V gene: TRBV5-1; CDR3 DNA: TGCGCCAGCAGCTTAACAGGGGATGGAAACACCATATATTTT; CDR3 protein: CASSLTGDGNTIYF
D gene: .; J gene: TRBJ2-1; clone size: .; V gene: TRBV28; CDR3 DNA: TGTGCCAGCAGAATAACCCAGGGGTATGAGCAGTTCTTC; CDR3 protein: CASRITQGYEQFF
D gene: TRBD1; J gene: TRBJ1-5; clone size: .; V gene: TRBV7-2; CDR3 DNA: TGTGCCAGCAGCTTAGTTTCCCAGGGGGCGATCCAGCATTTT; CDR3 protein: CASSLVSQGAIQHF
D gene: .; J gene: TRBJ1-4; clone size: .; V gene: TRBV6-6; CDR3 DNA: TGTGCCAGCAGAGTCTTTGTAACTAATGAAAAACTGTTTTTT; CDR3 protein: CASRVFVTNEKLFF
D gene: TRBD1; J gene: TRBJ2-1; clone size: .; V gene: TRBV29-1; CDR3 DNA: TGCAGCGTAAGCCGGGACAGGCCCATTGAGCAGTTCTTC; CDR3 protein: CSVSRDRPIEQFF
D gene: .; J gene: TRBJ1-6; clone size: .; V gene: TRBV24-1; CDR3 DNA: TGTGCCACCAGCGAAACAGGAGGGTCACCCCTCCACTTT; CDR3 protein: CATSETGGSPLHF